One sample yielded the 31 T cell receptor beta chains listed below, sequenced in a study of shared clonotypes between healthy human individuals. The repertoire was sequenced with immunoSEQ multiplex PCR; TCRdb's copy has only in-frame clones and lacks some. The sample includes roughly 1,600,000 clones, 98% of them seen just once. Sequences were obtained from naive CD4+ T cells sorted from blood. Subset noted: CD45RA+ positively selected. These receptors were obtained from a man aged 25 to 40 in good health.

For the CDR3, the DNA is TGTGCCAGCTATTCCGGGACAGGGACTCCCAGCTCCTACGAGCAGTACTTC. Protein sequence: CASYSGTGTPSSYEQYF. The chain carries TRBV18 and TRBJ2-7; 9 nucleotides agree with TRBD1. J was trimmed by 0 bases and V by 7 bases; bases with no gene match: 13. Germline V gene lookup returns CDR1 KGHSH and CDR2 LQKENI. CDR3 length: 17 amino acids. Based on the CDR3 plus reference TRBV18 and TRBJ2-7, the full variable domain is NAGVMQNPRHLVRRRGQEARLRCSPMKGHSHVYWYRQLPEEGLKFMVYLQKENIIDESGMPKERFSAEFPKEGPSILRIQQVVRGDSAAYFCASYSGTGTPSSYEQYFGPGTRLTVT.

This rearrangement joins TRBV5-6 to TRBJ1-4; no clear D. Trimming cost V 1 base and J 7 bases, with 17 bases left between them. The CDR3 runs 16 residues. The germline V gene has CDR1 SGHDT and CDR2 YYEEEE. CDR3 sequence reads: CASSLFRSDLGEKLFF. The CDR3 coding sequence is TGTGCCAGCAGCTTGTTTAGAAGTGACTTGGGTGAAAAACTGTTTTTT.

This clone was seen a single time. This rearrangement joins TRBV28 to TRBJ1-4; tentatively, D is TRBD1 (5 bases). Trimming removed 7 bases from V and 8 bases from J, with 14 bases in between. The CDR3 has 13 residues. Per germline, CDR1 MDHEN and CDR2 SYDVKM. The chain's CDR3 is CASMTRESEKLFF. The CDR3 bases are TGTGCCAGCATGACCAGGGAAAGCGAAAAACTGTTTTTT.

As regards this clone: A junction boundary mismatches the germline segment, possibly from a read error. V gene TRBV6-1 combines with J gene TRBJ2-5; D is possibly TRBD1 or TRBD2 (7 bases each). The V gene's germline CDR1 is MNHNS and CDR2 SASEGT. The CDR3 consists of 14 residues. The CDR3 here is CASRGDSGRESQYF. The CDR3 DNA reads TGTGCCAGCAGGGGGGACAGTGGGAGGGAGAGCCAGTACTTC.

This chain connects TRBV4-2 to TRBJ1-1, with D maybe TRBD1 (5 bases). From germline, CDR1 is LGHNA and CDR2 YNFKEQ. The CDR3 contains 16 residues. Deletions cut 0 bases from V and 1 base from J, with 12 bases between. CDR3 amino acids: CASSQDLVGTNTEAFF. The CDR3 DNA sequence: TGTGCCAGCAGCCAAGATCTTGTAGGGACGAACACTGAAGCTTTCTTT.

The chain combines TRBV7-8 with TRBJ2-1; TRBD2 agrees at 7 bases. The V gene's germline CDR1 is SGHVS and CDR2 FQNEAQ. The CDR3 is made up of 16 amino acids. With V trimmed by 1 base and J by 3 bases, 6 bases remained unmatched. CDR3 amino acids: CASSLGVRTSYNEQFF. The CDR3 nucleotides read TGTGCCAGCAGCTTAGGGGTTAGGACTAGCTACAATGAGCAGTTCTTC.

The chain joins TRBV29-1 to TRBJ2-1; the match to TRBD2 covers 10 bases. Per the germline V gene, CDR1 is SQVTM and CDR2 is ANQGSEA. V was clipped by 8 bases and J by 9 bases; unmatched bases: 10. The CDR3 consists of 13 residues. CDR3 protein: CSSGGTSEGEQFF. The CDR3 DNA reads as TGCAGCTCGGGAGGGACTAGCGAAGGTGAGCAGTTCTTC.

The chain joins TRBV6-1 to TRBJ2-2; 8 bases match TRBD2. This CDR3 comprises 15 residues. Unmatched junction bases numbered 5, after V lost 1 base and J lost 7 bases. The germline V gene has CDR1 MNHNS and CDR2 SASEGT. The CDR3 here is CASSEGLAGDGELFF. The DNA of the CDR3 is TGTGCCAGCAGTGAAGGTCTAGCGGGCGACGGGGAGCTGTTTTTT.

The V call is TRBV11-2, the J call TRBJ2-1, with a weak D call TRBD2 (6 bases). Trimming cost V 5 bases and J 5 bases, with 16 bases left between them. This CDR3 comprises 15 residues. Germline V CDR1 and CDR2: SGHAT, FQNNGV. CDR3 protein: CASSLGGAGNNEQFF. The CDR3 DNA reads as TGTGCCAGCAGCCTCGGGGGAGCCGGAAACAATGAGCAGTTCTTC.

The J gene is TRBJ2-7, the V gene TRBV30; 7 positions agree with TRBD1. Germline assignment: CDR1 GTSNPN and CDR2 SVGIG (reference sequence). CDR3 length: 12 residues. Germline trimming cut 5 bases from V and 3 bases from J; bases unmatched to any gene: 4. Here the CDR3 DNA reads TGTGCCTGGGGACAGGACCACTACGAGCAGTACTTC. Translating gives CAWGQDHYEQYF.

V is TRBV15 and J is TRBJ1-4; the D gene is possibly TRBD1 (5 bases). The CDR3 is 13 residues long. Germline V gene sequence: CDR1 LNHNV, CDR2 YYDKDF (reference sequence). Trimming pared 1 base from V and 7 bases from J, leaving 7 bases between. The CDR3 DNA reads TGTGCCACCAGCAGAGGGGACGGTGAAAAACTGTTTTTT. It specifies CATSRGDGEKLFF.

V and J are TRBV7-9 and TRBJ1-4; possible D gene TRBD1, 6 bases. The CDR3 spans 15 residues. The ends were cut back, 5 bases at V and 8 bases at J, with 18 bases in the middle. The germline V gene has CDR1 SEHNR and CDR2 FQNEAQ (reference sequence). CDR3 sequence: CASSPTGTPPEKLFF. CDR3 nucleotides: TGTGCCAGCAGCCCAACCGGGACACCGCCCGAAAAACTGTTTTTT.

The chain joins TRBV10-3 to TRBJ2-2; no definite D call. The CDR3 contains 14 residues. V was clipped by 4 bases and J by 7 bases, with 13 bases between them. Germline loops: CDR1 ENHRY, CDR2 SYGVKD. CDR3 sequence (DNA): TGTGCCATCAGTGGCCAAGGGCCGGGCGGGGAGCTGTTTTTT. This encodes CAISGQGPGGELFF.

The chain employs TRBV6-5 and TRBJ2-7; 14 bases match TRBD2. CDR1 MNHEY and CDR2 SVGAGI come from the germline V gene. The CDR3 is made up of 15 amino acids. V gave up 6 bases and J gave up 7 bases; unmatched junction bases: 8. CDR3 in amino acids: CASRGTSGRSGEQYF. In DNA, the CDR3 is TGTGCCAGCAGGGGGACTAGCGGGAGATCGGGGGAGCAGTACTTC.

This clone was detected only once. J is TRBJ2-3 and V is TRBV10-3; 8 bases agree with TRBD1. V was pared by 6 bases and J by 5 bases, with 7 bases of the junction left unmatched. CDR1 is ENHRY and CDR2 is SYGVKD in the germline V gene. This CDR3 spans 14 amino acids. CDR3 coding DNA: TGTGCCATCAGGAGGACAGGGTCCGAAGATACGCAGTATTTT. Encoded protein: CAIRRTGSEDTQYF.

This clone has just one count. V usage is TRBV20-1 and J usage is TRBJ1-2; D may be TRBD1 (5 bases). V lost 2 bases and J 10 bases, leaving 8 bases between the germline ends. Germline values: CDR1 DFQATT, CDR2 SNEGSKA (reference sequence). This CDR3 comprises 10 residues. CDR3 amino acids: CSARLGHYTF. In nucleotides, the CDR3 is TGCAGTGCTAGACTCGGACACTACACCTTC.

This clone was counted a single time. Within the sample, other DNA sequences also encode this same CDR3. This rearrangement joins TRBV7-9 to TRBJ2-3; D unresolved. CDR1 SEHNR and CDR2 FQNEAQ come from the germline V gene (reference sequence). Trimming took off 5 bases at V and 0 bases at J, with 6 bases between the two ends. This CDR3 is built from 13 residues. CDR3 loop: CASSSTSTDTQYF. CDR3 DNA sequence: TGTGCCAGCAGCAGTACTAGCACAGATACGCAGTATTTT. Looking up the rest from reference TRBV7-9 and TRBJ2-3 gives the full variable domain: DTGVSQNPRHKITKRGQNVTFRCDPISEHNRLYWYRQTLGQGPEFLTYFQNEAQLEKSRLLSDRFSAERPKGSFSTLEIQRTEQGDSAMYLCASSSTSTDTQYFGPGTRLTVL.

The chain links TRBV9 to TRBJ2-7; 8 bases match TRBD2. With V trimmed by 4 bases and J by 6 bases, 12 bases remained unmatched. Germline CDR1 is SGDLS and CDR2 is YYNGEE. This CDR3 is built from 15 residues. The DNA of the CDR3 is TGTGCCAGCAGCCCCTCATGGACTAGCTCGCGCGAGCAGTACTTC. Protein product: CASSPSWTSSREQYF.

This sequence joins TRBV5-1 and TRBJ2-7; D remains unclear. Germline loops: CDR1 SGHRS, CDR2 YFSETQ. Trimming cost V 0 bases and J 3 bases, with 13 bases left between them. CDR3 length: 15 residues. CDR3 region: CASSLALDRIYEQYF. The CDR3 coding sequence is TGCGCCAGCAGCTTGGCCCTGGACCGAATCTACGAGCAGTACTTC.

The V call is TRBV7-6, the J call TRBJ2-1; TRBD2 is a possible D gene (5 bases). V lost 2 bases and J lost 6, with 11 bases in between. This CDR3 has 14 amino acids. The germline V gene encodes CDR1 SGHVS and CDR2 FNYEAQ. CDR3 sequence: CASSLRSRGNEQFF. CDR3 DNA sequence: TGTGCCAGCAGCTTAAGGTCTCGGGGCAATGAGCAGTTCTTC.

On this clone: The sample contains more than one DNA sequence encoding this CDR3. The chain carries TRBV18 and TRBJ1-4; TRBD1 aligns across 9 bases. V dropped 4 bases and J dropped 2; count of bases not matched to a gene: 2. The germline gives CDR1 KGHSH, CDR2 LQKENI. The CDR3 extends over 15 amino acids. CDR3 sequence (DNA): TGTGCCAGCTCACGCGGACAGGGGACTAATGAAAAACTGTTTTTT. It encodes CASSRGQGTNEKLFF.

On this clone: At the DNA level, this CDR3 is encoded by other sequences in the same sample as well. V and J are TRBV5-4 and TRBJ2-7; D not resolved. Trimming stripped 0 bases from V and 4 bases from J, with 2 bases between. Germline lookup yields CDR1 SGHNT and CDR2 YYREEE (reference sequence). The CDR3 is made up of 11 amino acids. The CDR3 is CASSLEYEQYF. CDR3 nucleotide sequence: TGTGCCAGCAGCTTGGAATACGAGCAGTACTTC.

V usage is TRBV7-9 and J usage is TRBJ2-7; 14 bases line up with TRBD2. Germline CDR1 and CDR2: SEHNR and FQNEAQ (reference sequence). This CDR3 region has 18 residues. The ends lost 5 bases at V and 2 bases at J; junction bases unmatched: 11. CDR3 loop: CASSPGLAGVVGTYEQYF. CDR3 coding DNA: TGTGCCAGCAGCCCGGGACTAGCGGGAGTAGTTGGAACCTACGAGCAGTACTTC.

The chain is built from TRBV29-1 and TRBJ2-2; tentative D call: TRBD1 (6 bases). The CDR3 has 14 amino acids. Looked up from germline, CDR1 is SQVTM and CDR2 is ANQGSEA. The V end lost 4 bases, the J end lost 5 bases, and 14 bases lay between the germline ends. The CDR3 DNA reads TGCAGCGTTGGCAGGCAGGGGTGGACCGGGGAGCTGTTTTTT. Amino acid sequence: CSVGRQGWTGELFF.

The chain joins TRBV27 to TRBJ1-2; D is unclear. This CDR3 spans 13 amino acids. The germline V gene has CDR1 MNHEY and CDR2 SMNVEV (reference sequence). The V end lost 0 bases, the J end lost 4 bases, and 6 bases lay between the germline ends. The CDR3 DNA reads TGTGCCAGCAGTTTATCGGGGTTCTATGGCTACACCTTC. Its protein is CASSLSGFYGYTF.

This clone was seen only once. The gene calls are TRBV5-1 and TRBJ2-7, with 8 bases matching TRBD1. The CDR3 extends over 15 amino acids. V lost 4 bases and J lost 0; bases outside the gene matches: 6. Germline CDR1 is SGHRS and CDR2 is YFSETQ. In nucleotides, the CDR3 is TGCGCCAGCAGCCGGACAGGGAAAAACTCCTACGAGCAGTACTTC. This codes for CASSRTGKNSYEQYF.

This chain uses TRBV2 with TRBJ1-1, with D uncertain. The CDR3 runs 13 residues. Germline loops: CDR1 SNHLY, CDR2 FYNNEI. Trimming removed 2 bases from V and 0 bases from J, with 4 bases in between. The DNA of the CDR3 is TGTGCCAGCAGTGAATATTTGAACACTGAAGCTTTCTTT. Translation gives CASSEYLNTEAFF.

The chain combines TRBV2 with TRBJ1-1; D not certain. Trimming took 2 bases from V and 2 from J, leaving 9 bases between them. CDR3 length equals 14 residues. From germline, CDR1 is SNHLY and CDR2 FYNNEI. CDR3 protein: CASSEYYRNTEAFF. CDR3 DNA sequence: TGTGCCAGCAGTGAATATTACCGTAACACTGAAGCTTTCTTT. The whole variable domain, filled in from reference TRBV2 and TRBJ1-1, reads EPEVTQTPSHQVTQMGQEVILRCVPISNHLYFYWYRQILGQKVEFLVSFYNNEISEKSEIFDDQFSVERPDGSNFTLKIRSTKLEDSAMYFCASSEYYRNTEAFFGQGTRLTVV.

The V and J genes are TRBV5-4 and TRBJ2-1; 8 bases are shared with TRBD1. CDR1 and CDR2 from the germline V gene are SGHNT and YYREEE (reference sequence). The CDR3 has 16 residues. The V segment lost 4 bases and the J segment 0 bases; nucleotides outside the gene matches: 6. DNA for the CDR3: TGTGCCAGCAGCCCAGGGGGCGCGAGCTCCTACAATGAGCAGTTCTTC. Amino acid sequence: CASSPGGASSYNEQFF. The variable domain in full, with the rest retrieved from reference TRBV5-4 and TRBJ2-1, is ETGVTQSPTHLIKTRGQQVTLRCSSQSGHNTVSWYQQALGQGPQFIFQYYREEENGRGNFPPRFSGLQFPNYSSELNVNALELDDSALYLCASSPGGASSYNEQFFGPGTRLTVL.

The chain has TRBV28 and TRBJ2-7, with D possibly being TRBD2 (7 bases). CDR1 is MDHEN and CDR2 is SYDVKM in the germline V gene. V lost 8 bases to trimming and J lost 3 bases, with 23 bases between them. The CDR3 has 16 amino acids. In DNA form, the CDR3 reads TGTGCCAGCGCGTCGGGGGGAGCACGGGGGCTCTACGAGCAGTACTTC. This gives the protein CASASGGARGLYEQYF.

The CDR3 sequence is CASSPVHGTDTQYF. The CDR3, as DNA: TGTGCCAGCAGCCCCGTCCACGGCACAGATACGCAGTATTTT. The chain joins TRBV9 to TRBJ2-3; unclear D gene. The V end was cut by 4 bases, the J end by 1 base, with 10 bases between. The CDR3 loop spans 14 amino acids. In germline, CDR1 is SGDLS, CDR2 YYNGEE.